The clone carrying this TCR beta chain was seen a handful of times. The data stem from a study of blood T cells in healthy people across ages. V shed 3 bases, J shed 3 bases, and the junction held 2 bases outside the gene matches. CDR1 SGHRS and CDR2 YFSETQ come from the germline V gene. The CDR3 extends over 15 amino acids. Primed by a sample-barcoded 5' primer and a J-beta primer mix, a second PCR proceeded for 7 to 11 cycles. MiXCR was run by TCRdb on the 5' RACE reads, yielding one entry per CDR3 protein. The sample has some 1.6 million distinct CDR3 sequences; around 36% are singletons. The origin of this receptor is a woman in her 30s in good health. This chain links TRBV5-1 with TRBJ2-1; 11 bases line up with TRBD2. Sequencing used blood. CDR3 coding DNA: TGCGCCAGCAGCTGGACTAGCGGGCACTACAATGAGCAGTTCTTC. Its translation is CASSWTSGHYNEQFF.